This T cell receptor beta chain was sequenced for a study of cytomegalovirus exposure and HLA in healthy donors. Study-wide points: In vitro checks showed that a few CMV-associated chains really do target CMV antigens. In presence/absence analyses, roughly uniform sequencing depth across donors was assumed. TRBV6-2, TRBV6-3 and some other V segments were excluded as indistinguishable.

The ends lost 5 bases at V and 3 bases at J; junction bases unmatched: 9. The CDR3 totals 15 residues. CDR1 SGHVS and CDR2 FQNEAQ come from the germline V gene. Notes on this clone: Its antigen is unidentified.

Vbeta (60) and Jbeta (13) primers were used in the PCR. Using immunoSEQ multiplex PCR, the repertoire was profiled, and TCRdb retains in-frame clones only, with some absent. This sample carries about 170,000 clones, 73% of them seen once, and the ten largest clones take roughly 5.4%. The clonotype was recovered from a woman younger than 35 in good health and CMV-seropositive. The chain uses TRBV7-8 and TRBJ2-7, with 8 bases identical to TRBD1. The sample comprised PBMCs. CDR3 coding DNA: TGTGCCAGCAGCCGTTCCTCTGGACAGGGCTACGAGCAGTACTTC. Residues: CASSRSSGQGYEQYF.